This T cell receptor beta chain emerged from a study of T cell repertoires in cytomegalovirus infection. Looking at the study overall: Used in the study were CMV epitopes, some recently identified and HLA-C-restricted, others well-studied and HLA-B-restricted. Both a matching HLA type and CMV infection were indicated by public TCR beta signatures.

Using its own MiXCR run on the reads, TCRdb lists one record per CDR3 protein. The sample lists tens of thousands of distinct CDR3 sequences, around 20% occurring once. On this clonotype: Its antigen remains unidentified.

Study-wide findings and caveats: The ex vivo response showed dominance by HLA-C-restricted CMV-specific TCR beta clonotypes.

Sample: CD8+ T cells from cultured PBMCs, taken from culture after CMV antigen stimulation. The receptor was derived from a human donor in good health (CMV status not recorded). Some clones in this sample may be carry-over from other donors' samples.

CDR3: CASSWKSRTTDTQYF. The CDR3 DNA reads as TGTGCCAGCAGTTGGAAGTCTAGAACCACAGATACGCAGTATTTT. V gene TRBV7-2 combines with J gene TRBJ2-3; D remains unclear. Germline V gene sequence: CDR1 SGHTA, CDR2 FQGNSA. The V end was cut by 6 bases, the J end by 2 bases, with 15 bases between. The CDR3 length is 15 residues.